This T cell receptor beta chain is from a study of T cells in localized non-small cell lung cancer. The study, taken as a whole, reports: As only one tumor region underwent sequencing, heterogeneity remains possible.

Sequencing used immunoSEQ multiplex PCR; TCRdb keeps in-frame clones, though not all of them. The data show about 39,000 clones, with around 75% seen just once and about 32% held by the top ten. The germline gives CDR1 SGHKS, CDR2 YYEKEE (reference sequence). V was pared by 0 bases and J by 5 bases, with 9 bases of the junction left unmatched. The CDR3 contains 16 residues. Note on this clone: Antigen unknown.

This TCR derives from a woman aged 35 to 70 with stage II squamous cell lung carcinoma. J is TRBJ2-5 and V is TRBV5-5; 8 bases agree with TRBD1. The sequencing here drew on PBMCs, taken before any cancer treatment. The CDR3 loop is CASSLALTGVGETQYF. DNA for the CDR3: TGTGCCAGCAGCTTGGCCTTGACAGGGGTAGGGGAGACCCAGTACTTC.